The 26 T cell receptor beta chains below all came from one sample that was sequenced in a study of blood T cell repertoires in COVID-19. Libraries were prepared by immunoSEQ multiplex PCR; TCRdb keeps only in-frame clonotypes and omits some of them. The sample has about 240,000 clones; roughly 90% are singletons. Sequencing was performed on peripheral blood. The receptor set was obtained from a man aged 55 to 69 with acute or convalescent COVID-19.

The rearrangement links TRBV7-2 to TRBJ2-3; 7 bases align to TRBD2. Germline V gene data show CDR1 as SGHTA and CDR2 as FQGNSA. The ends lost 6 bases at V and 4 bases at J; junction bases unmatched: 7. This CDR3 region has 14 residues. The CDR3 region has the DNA TGTGCCAGCAGTTCCGGGACTATCGCAGATACGCAGTATTTT. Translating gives CASSSGTIADTQYF.

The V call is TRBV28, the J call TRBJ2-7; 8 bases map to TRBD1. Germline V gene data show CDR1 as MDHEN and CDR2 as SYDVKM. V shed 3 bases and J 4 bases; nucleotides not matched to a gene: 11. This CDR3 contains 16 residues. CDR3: CASSLSPGQVPYEQYF. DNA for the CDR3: TGTGCCAGCAGTTTGAGCCCGGGACAGGTCCCTTACGAGCAGTACTTC. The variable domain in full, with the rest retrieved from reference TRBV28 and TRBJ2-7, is DVKVTQSSRYLVKRTGEKVFLECVQDMDHENMFWYRQDPGLGLRLIYFSYDVKMKEKGDIPEGYSVSREKKERFSLILESASTNQTSMYLCASSLSPGQVPYEQYFGPGTRLTVT.

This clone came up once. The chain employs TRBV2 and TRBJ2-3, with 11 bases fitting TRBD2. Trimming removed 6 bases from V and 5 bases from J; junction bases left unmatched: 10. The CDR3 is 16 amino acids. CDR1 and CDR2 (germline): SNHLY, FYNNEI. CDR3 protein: CASRIVTSGSIDTQYF. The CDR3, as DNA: TGTGCCAGCAGAATAGTCACTAGCGGGAGTATAGATACGCAGTATTTT.

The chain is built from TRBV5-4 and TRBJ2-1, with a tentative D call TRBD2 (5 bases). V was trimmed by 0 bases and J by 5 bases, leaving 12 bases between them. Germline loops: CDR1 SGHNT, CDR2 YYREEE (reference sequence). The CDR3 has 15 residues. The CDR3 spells CASSLDRRADNEQFF. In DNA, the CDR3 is TGTGCCAGCAGCTTGGATCGGCGAGCGGACAATGAGCAGTTCTTC.

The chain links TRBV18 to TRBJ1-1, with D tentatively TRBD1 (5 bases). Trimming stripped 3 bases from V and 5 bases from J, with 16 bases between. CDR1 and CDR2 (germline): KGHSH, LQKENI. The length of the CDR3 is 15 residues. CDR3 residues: CASSPLPGGMTEAFF. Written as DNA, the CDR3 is TGTGCCAGCTCACCCCTTCCTGGGGGGATGACTGAAGCTTTCTTT.

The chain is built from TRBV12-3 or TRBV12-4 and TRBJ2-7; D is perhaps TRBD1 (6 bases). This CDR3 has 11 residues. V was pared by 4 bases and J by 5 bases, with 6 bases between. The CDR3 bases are TGTGCCAGCAGTTACAGGGACGAGCAGTACTTC. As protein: CASSYRDEQYF.

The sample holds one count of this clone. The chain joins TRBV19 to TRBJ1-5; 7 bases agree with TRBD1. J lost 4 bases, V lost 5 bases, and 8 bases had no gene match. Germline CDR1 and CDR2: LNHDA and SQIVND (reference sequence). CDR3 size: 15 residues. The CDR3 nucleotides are TGTGCCAGTAGTTGGGGGACAGCACAAAATCAGCCCCAGCATTTT. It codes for CASSWGTAQNQPQHF.

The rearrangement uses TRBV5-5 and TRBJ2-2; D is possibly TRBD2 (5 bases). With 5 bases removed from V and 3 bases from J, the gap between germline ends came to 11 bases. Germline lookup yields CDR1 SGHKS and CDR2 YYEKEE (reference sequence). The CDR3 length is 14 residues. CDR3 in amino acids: CASSTGLYTGELFF. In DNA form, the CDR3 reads TGTGCCAGCAGTACTGGACTTTACACCGGGGAGCTGTTTTTT.

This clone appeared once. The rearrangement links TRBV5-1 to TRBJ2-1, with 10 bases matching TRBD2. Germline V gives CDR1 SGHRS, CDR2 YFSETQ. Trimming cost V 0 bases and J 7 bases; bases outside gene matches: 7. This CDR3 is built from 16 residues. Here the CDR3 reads CASSLEAGGPVNEQFF. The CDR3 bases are TGCGCCAGCAGCTTGGAAGCGGGAGGGCCGGTAAATGAGCAGTTCTTC.

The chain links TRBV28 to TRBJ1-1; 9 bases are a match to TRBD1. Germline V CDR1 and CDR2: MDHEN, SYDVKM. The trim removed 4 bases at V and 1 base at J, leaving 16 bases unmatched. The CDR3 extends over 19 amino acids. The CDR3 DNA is TGTGCCAGCAGTTCTGGGACAGGGAGGTATGATTTGGGGAACACTGAAGCTTTCTTT. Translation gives CASSSGTGRYDLGNTEAFF.

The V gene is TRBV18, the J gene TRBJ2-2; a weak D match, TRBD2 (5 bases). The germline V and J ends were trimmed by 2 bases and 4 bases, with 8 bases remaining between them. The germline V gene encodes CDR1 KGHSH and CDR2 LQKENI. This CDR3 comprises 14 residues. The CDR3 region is CASSPGRGTGELFF. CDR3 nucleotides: TGTGCCAGCTCACCAGGGAGAGGCACCGGGGAGCTGTTTTTT.

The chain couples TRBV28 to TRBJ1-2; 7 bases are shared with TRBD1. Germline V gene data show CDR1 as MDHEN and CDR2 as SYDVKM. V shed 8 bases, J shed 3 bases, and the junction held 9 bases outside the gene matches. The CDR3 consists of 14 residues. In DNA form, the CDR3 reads TGTGCCAGCGCCAGGGGGTGGGACGACTATGGCTACACCTTC. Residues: CASARGWDDYGYTF.

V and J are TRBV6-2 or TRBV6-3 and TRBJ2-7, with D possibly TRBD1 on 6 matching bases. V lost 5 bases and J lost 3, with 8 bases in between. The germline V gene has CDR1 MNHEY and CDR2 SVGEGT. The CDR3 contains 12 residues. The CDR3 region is CASSGDNYEQYF. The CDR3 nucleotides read TGTGCCAGCAGTGGGGACAACTACGAGCAGTACTTC.

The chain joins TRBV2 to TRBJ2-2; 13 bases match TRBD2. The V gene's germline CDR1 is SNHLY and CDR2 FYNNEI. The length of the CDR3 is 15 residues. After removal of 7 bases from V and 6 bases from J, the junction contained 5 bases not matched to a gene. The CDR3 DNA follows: TGTGCCAGCACTTGGACTAGCGGGAGCCCCGGGGAGCTGTTTTTT. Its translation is CASTWTSGSPGELFF.

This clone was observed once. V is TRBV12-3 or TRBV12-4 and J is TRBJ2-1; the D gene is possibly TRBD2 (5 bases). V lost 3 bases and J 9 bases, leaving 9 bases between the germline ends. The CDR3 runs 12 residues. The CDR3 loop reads CASSFEGTEQFF. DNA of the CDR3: TGTGCCAGCAGTTTCGAGGGAACTGAGCAGTTCTTC.

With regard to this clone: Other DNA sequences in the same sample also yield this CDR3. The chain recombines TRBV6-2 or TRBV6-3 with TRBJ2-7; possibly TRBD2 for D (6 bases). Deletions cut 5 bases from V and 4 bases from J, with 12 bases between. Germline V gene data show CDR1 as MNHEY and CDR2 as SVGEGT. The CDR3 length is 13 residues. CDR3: CASSGTGSYEQYF. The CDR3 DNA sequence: TGTGCCAGCAGTGGGACTGGATCTTACGAGCAGTACTTC.

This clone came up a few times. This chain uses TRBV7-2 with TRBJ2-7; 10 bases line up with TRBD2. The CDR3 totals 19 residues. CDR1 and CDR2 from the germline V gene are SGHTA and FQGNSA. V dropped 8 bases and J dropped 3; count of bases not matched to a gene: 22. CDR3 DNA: TGTGCCAGCGGCCTGCCCTCAGCGGGAGGGCTCCTGTTGGACTACGAGCAGTACTTC. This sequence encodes CASGLPSAGGLLLDYEQYF.

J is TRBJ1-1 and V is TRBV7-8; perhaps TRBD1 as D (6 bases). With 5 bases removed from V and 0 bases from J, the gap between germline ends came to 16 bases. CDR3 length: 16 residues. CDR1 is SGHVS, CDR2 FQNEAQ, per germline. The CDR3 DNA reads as TGTGCCAGCAGCATTACAGGGTCCGGGGTGAACACTGAAGCTTTCTTT. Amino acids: CASSITGSGVNTEAFF.

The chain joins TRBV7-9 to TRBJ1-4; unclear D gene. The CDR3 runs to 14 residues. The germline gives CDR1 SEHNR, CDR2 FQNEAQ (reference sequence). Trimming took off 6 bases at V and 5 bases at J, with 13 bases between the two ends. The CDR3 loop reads CASRFAESNEKLFF. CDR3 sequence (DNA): TGTGCCAGCAGATTTGCGGAATCCAATGAAAAACTGTTTTTT.

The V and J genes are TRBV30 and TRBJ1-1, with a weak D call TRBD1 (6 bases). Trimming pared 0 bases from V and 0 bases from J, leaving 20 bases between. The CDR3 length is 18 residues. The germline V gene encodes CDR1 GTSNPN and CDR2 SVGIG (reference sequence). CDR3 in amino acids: CAWSVALWLGAMNTEAFF. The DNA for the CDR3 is TGTGCCTGGAGTGTAGCCCTTTGGCTGGGGGCCATGAACACTGAAGCTTTCTTT.

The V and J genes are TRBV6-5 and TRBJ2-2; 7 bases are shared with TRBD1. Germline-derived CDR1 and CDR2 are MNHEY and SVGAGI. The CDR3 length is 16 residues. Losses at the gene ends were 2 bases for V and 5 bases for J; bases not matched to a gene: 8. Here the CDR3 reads CASSYRTGEGTGELFF. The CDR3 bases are TGTGCCAGCAGTTACCGAACAGGGGAAGGGACCGGGGAGCTGTTTTTT.

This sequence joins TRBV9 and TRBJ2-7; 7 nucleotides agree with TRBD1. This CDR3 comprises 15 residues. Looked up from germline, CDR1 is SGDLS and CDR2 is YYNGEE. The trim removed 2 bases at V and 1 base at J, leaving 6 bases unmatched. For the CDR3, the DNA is TGTGCCAGCAGCGTTAATCAGGGGGTTTCCTACGAGCAGTACTTC. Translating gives CASSVNQGVSYEQYF.

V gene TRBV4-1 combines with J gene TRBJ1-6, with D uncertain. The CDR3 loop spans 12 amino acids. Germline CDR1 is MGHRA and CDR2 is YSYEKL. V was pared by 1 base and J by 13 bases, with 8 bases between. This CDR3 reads CASSQGLVPLHF. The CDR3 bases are TGCGCCAGCAGCCAAGGACTGGTCCCCCTCCACTTT.

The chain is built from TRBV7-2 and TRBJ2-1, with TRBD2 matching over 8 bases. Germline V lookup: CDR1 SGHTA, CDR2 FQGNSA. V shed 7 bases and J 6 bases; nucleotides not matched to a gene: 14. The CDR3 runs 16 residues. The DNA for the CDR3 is TGTGCCAGCACGGGCATAGCGGGAAGGCCCTTCAATGAGCAGTTCTTC. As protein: CASTGIAGRPFNEQFF. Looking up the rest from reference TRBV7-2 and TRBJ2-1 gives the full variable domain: GAGVSQSPSNKVTEKGKDVELRCDPISGHTALYWYRQSLGQGLEFLIYFQGNSAPDKSGLPSDRFSAERTGGSVSTLTIQRTQQEDSAVYLCASTGIAGRPFNEQFFGPGTRLTVL.

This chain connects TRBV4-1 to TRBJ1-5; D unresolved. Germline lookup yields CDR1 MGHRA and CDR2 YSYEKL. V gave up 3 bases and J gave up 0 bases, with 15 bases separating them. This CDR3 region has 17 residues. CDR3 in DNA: TGCGCCAGCAGCCAGGAGACGACCGATTATAGCAATCAGCCCCAGCATTTT. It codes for CASSQETTDYSNQPQHF.

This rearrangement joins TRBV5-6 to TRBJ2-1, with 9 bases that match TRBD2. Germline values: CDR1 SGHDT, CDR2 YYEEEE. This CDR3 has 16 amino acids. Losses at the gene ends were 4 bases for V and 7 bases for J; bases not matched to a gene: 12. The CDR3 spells CASSRRIAGVGNEQFF. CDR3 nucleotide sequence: TGTGCCAGCAGCCGTAGGATAGCGGGAGTGGGGAATGAGCAGTTCTTC.